This T cell receptor (beta chain) emerged from a study of blood T cells in healthy people across ages. Study-level points and caveats: No conclusive comparison of naive versus antigen-experienced cells was possible with unsorted PBMCs.

Germline values: CDR1 SQVTM, CDR2 ANQGSEA. CDR3 length equals 14 residues. Germline trimming cut 7 bases from V and 6 bases from J; bases unmatched to any gene: 12. The sample holds many counts of this clonotype. Antigen: not known. Primed by a sample-barcoded 5' primer and a J-beta primer mix, a second PCR proceeded for 7 to 11 cycles. A 12-random-nucleotide template-switch adaptor tagged each cDNA molecule. TCRdb fed the 5' RACE reads into MiXCR, producing one record per CDR3 protein. Here the sample spans some 800,000 distinct CDR3 sequences, roughly 44% being singletons. The chain recombines TRBV29-1 with TRBJ2-1, with 7 bases lining up with TRBD1. The source of this sequence is a man aged 55-75 years in good health. Sequencing was done on a sample of blood. The CDR3: CSAEPQDRPNEQFF. The DNA of the CDR3 is TGCAGCGCTGAGCCACAGGACAGGCCCAATGAGCAGTTCTTC.